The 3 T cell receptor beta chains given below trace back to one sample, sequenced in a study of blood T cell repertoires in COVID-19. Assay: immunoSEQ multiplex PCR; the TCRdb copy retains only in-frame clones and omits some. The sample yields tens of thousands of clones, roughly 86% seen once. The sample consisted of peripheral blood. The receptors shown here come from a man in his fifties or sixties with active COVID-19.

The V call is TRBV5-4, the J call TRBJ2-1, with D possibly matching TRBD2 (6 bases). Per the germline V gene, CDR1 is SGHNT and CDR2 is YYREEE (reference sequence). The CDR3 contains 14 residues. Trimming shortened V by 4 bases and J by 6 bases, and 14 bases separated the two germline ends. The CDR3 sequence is CASSPGKAGNEQFF. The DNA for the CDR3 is TGTGCCAGCAGCCCGGGGAAAGCGGGCAATGAGCAGTTCTTC.

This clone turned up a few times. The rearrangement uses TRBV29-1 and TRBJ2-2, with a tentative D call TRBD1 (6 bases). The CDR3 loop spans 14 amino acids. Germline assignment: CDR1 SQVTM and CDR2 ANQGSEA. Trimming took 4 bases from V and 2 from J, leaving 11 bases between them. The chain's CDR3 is CSVGQGINTGELFF. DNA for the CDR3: TGCAGCGTTGGGCAGGGGATAAACACCGGGGAGCTGTTTTTT.

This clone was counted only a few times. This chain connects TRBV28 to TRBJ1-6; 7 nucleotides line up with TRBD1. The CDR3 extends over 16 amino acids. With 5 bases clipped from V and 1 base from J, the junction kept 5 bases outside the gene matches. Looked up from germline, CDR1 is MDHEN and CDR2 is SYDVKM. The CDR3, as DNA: TGTGCCAGCAGTCCCCCAGGGGGGTCCTATAATTCACCCCTCCACTTT. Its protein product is CASSPPGGSYNSPLHF.